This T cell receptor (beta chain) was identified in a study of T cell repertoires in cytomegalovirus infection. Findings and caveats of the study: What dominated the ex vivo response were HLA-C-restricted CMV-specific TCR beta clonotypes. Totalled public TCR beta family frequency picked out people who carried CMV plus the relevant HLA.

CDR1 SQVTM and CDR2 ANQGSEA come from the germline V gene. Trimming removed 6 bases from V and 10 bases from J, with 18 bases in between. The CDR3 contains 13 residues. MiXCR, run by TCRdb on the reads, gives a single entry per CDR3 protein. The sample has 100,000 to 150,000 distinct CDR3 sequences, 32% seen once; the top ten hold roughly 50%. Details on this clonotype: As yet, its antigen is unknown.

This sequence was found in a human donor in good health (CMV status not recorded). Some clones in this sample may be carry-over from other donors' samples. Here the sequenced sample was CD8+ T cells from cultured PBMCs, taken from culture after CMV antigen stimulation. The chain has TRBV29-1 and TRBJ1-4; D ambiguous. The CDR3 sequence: CSVPAGEGGKLFF. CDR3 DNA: TGCAGCGTGCCAGCGGGAGAGGGAGGAAAACTGTTTTTT.